These 3 T cell receptor beta chains came from one sample sequenced in a study of tumor and adjacent non-tumor tissue in lung cancer. This sample's RNA came from whole unsorted tissue. Three rounds of nested PCR, following a modified ARM-PCR protocol, produced the TCRbeta library. TCRdb processed the multiplex PCR reads anew with MiXCR; each CDR3 protein has one entry. The sample includes over 100,000 distinct CDR3 sequences, roughly 73% of them seen just once. Input material: lung tumor tissue. The receptor set was obtained from a woman aged 55-69 years with non-small cell lung cancer.

In the case of this clonotype: A read error is possible here, since a much larger clone lies one base away. CDR3 nucleotide sequence: TGTGCCAGAAGTTACTCCGGGACTAGCGGGAGGGTCGCCAATGAGCAGTTCTTC. It is translated as CARSYSGTSGRVANEQFF. The gene calls are TRBV6-5 and TRBJ2-1, with 16 bases matching TRBD2. The CDR3 covers 18 residues. Per the germline V gene, CDR1 is MNHEY and CDR2 is SVGAGI.

Notes on this clonotype: This may arise from a read error, as a much more abundant clone is one base away. The chain recombines TRBV5-4 with TRBJ2-3, with TRBD2 identical over 7 bases. The CDR3 has 17 amino acids. Germline V gene lookup returns CDR1 SGHNT and CDR2 YYREEE (reference sequence). DNA for the CDR3: TGTGCCAGCAGCTGTATGTGGGCGGGGGATTGCACAGATAAGCAGTATTTT. Encoded protein: CASSCMWAGDCTDKQYF.

To note about this clonotype: A junction boundary mismatches the germline segment, possibly from a read error. J is TRBJ2-1 and V is TRBV20-1, with D perhaps matching TRBD1 (6 bases). Per the germline V gene, CDR1 is DFQATT and CDR2 is SNEGSKA (reference sequence). This CDR3 is built from 15 residues. Here the CDR3 DNA reads TGCAGAGCTCCTCACGGACAGTTCTCCTACTATGAGCAGTTCTTC. It is translated as CRAPHGQFSYYEQFF.